The source of this T cell receptor beta chain is a study of shared clonotypes between healthy human individuals (dated by TCRdb to the early 2020s). With respect to the entire study: A few men and two women, aged 18 to 49 years, made up the cohort. Per donor, three plates each were used for CD4 naive and CD4 memory, two for CD8 naive, and one for CD8 memory. To estimate repertoire size and how much clonotype sharing occurs between individuals, the study deeply sequenced the blood TCR repertoires of 4 to 6 healthy adults. Different laboratories and diverse techniques were used to prepare libraries and sequence TCR repertoires, to increase sequencing depth and limit assay-specific biases. Per donor, leukapheresis produced somewhere between about 0.9 and 9 billion PBMCs.

A note on this clone: Its antigen has not been determined. No much larger clonotype is one base removed from it; base qualities were not supplied.

The germline V gene (reference sequence) supplies CDR1 SGHNT and CDR2 YYREEE. From its cysteine to its phenylalanine, the CDR3 spans 14 amino acids. Only CDR3 DNA is held: 42 bases, read in frame from base 1. V is pared back by 2 bases and J by 8 bases, with 13 bases lying between the germline termini. The donors were healthy, HIV-negative adults with no recently reported acute infections or vaccinations. Only Caucasian adults living in Nashville, Tennessee, USA were represented among the donors. CD4+ T cells were enriched through magnetic negative selection, after which naive cells were positively selected on CD45RA and the remaining negative fraction served as the memory subset. Blood was obtained by leukapheresis, after which PBMCs were separated by Ficoll-Histopaque density gradient centrifugation and cryopreserved in liquid nitrogen vapor phase. Purity and quantity of every magnetically sorted T cell population were checked by analytical flow cytometry. Genomic DNA was isolated from every sorted fraction and measured by UV absorbance on a Nanodrop 2000c.

TCR CDR3 regions were amplified from genomic DNA by multiplex PCR using the deep immunoSEQ assay. Extracted genomic DNA from each cell subset was spread evenly across all wells of several immunoSEQ 96-well plates, with each plate serving as a replicate. For sorted subsets, about 200 ng genomic DNA, equal to tens of thousands of T cell genomes, was loaded into each replicate PCR. Purified libraries were quantified with a Qubit 3.0 fluorometer, sized on a Bioanalyzer 2100, and re-quantified with the KAPA Library Quantification kit. A separate single-read 150-cycle Illumina NextSeq 550 flow cell was used to sequence each immunoSEQ 96-well plate. Turning to the authors' computational methods: Because the immunoSEQ output held only junctional sequences and lacked quality scores, the filtering could not match the filtering applied to full-length reads. Sequences were annotated with PyIR, a Python wrapper for IgBLAST v1.9, and V/J genes and CDR3 were assigned using IMGT germline references. Reads were filtered out if the reads had weak V/J assignments (E-value above 1e-6), no CDR3, stop codons, out-of-frame junctions, or ambiguous translated residues. V3J clonotypes were defined by identical inferred V gene, J gene, and CDR3 amino acid sequence. Percentage overlap between repertoires was calculated by dividing the number of shared unique clonotypes by the size of the smaller repertoire. Richness of each repertoire was evaluated using RTK rarefaction, the Chao1 estimator, and Recon v2.1 estimates of unobserved clonotypes. OLGA was used to compute generation probabilities for all TCRbeta clonotypes that the gDNA method yielded from a few donors. Entries here come from immuneACCESS through TCRdb and include only in-frame sequences with V and J called. Some clones fail to appear in such tables; in the studies checked, an unresolved V gene covers under half of the shortfall, and the cause of the remainder is unknown. The V and J calls and clone size come from that table; D and trimming were worked out from the DNA. For this sample the table gives over 2 million clones, of which around 92% were detected only once. Approximately 0.41% of the sample comes from the top ten.

General study outcomes and caveats: Compared with non-shared clonotypes, the clonotypes found in all four sorted-subset donors had higher generation probabilities. Naive subsets generally had larger estimated clonotype richness than memory subsets did. The genetic and exposure-history diversity represented was limited by the small number of donors. Based on pairwise subsampling, the degree of clonotype sharing among donors was expected to be affected by sequencing depth. When a handful of donors were compared, the shared fraction of clonotypes was around 4.6% for naive CD4, over 3% for naive CD8, 2% to 2.5% for memory CD4, and roughly 0.4% for memory CD8. Sampling was restricted to blood, and TCR repertoires in tissues likely differ from the TCR repertoires found in blood. Incomplete sequencing was indicated by rarefaction of sorted-subset datasets, despite the large sequencing depth.

This sequence was found in a man aged 18 to 35 in good health. Some clones in this sample may be carry-over from other donors' samples. Sequencing input: naive CD4+ T cells from PBMCs. The sample's cell subset or site label is to be understood as: CD45RA+ positively selected. The chain uses TRBV5-4 and TRBJ1-4; no D segment can be confidently identified. The CDR3 region has the sequence CASSLSAQEEKLFF. The bases are TGTGCCAGCAGCTTATCAGCCCAAGAAGAAAAACTGTTTTTT.